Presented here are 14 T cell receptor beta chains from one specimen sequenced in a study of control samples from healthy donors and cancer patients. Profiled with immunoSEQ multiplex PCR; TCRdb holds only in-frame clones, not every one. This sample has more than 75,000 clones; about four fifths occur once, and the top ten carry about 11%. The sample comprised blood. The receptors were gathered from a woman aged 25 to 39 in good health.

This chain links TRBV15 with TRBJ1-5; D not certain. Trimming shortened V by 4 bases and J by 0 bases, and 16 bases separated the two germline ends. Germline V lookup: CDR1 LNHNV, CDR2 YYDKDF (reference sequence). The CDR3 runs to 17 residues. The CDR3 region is CATSNSRGSNSNQPQHF. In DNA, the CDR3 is TGTGCCACCAGCAATTCCCGCGGCAGCAATAGCAATCAGCCCCAGCATTTT.

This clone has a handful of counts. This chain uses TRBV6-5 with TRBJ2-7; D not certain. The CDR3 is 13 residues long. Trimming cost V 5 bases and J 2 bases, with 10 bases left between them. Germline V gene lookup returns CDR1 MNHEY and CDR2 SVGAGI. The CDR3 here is CASSPGPAYEQYF. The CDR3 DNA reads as TGTGCCAGCAGTCCCGGGCCTGCCTACGAGCAGTACTTC.

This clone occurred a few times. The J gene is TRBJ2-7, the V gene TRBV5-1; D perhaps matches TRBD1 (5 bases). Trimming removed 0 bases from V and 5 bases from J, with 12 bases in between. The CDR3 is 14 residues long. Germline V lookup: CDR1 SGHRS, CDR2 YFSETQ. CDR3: CASSLEGAADEQYF. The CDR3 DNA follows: TGCGCCAGCAGCTTGGAAGGGGCCGCGGACGAGCAGTACTTC.

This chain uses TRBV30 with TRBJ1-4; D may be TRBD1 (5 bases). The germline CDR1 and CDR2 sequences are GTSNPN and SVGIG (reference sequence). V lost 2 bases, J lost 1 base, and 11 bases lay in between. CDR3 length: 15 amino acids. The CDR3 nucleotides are TGTGCCTGGAGTAGACAGTTGTTAACTAATGAAAAACTGTTTTTT. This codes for CAWSRQLLTNEKLFF. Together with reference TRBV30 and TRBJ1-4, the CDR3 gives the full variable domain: SQTIHQWPATLVQPVGSPLSLECTVEGTSNPNLYWYRQAAGRGLQLLFYSVGIGQISSEVPQNLSASRPQDRQFILSSKKLLLSDSGFYLCAWSRQLLTNEKLFFGSGTQLSVL.

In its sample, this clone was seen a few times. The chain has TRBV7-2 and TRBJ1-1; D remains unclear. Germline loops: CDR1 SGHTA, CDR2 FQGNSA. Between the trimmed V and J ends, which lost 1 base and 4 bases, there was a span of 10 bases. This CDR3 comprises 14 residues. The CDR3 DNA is TGTGCCAGCAGCTTAGGACCCGGGATCACTGAAGCTTTCTTT. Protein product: CASSLGPGITEAFF.

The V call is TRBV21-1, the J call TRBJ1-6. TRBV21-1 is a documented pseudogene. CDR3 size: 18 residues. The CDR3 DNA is TGTGCCAGCAGCAAAGAGGGTGGAGGCAACAAGCATAATTCACCCCTCCACTTT. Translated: CASSKEGGGNKHNSPLHF.

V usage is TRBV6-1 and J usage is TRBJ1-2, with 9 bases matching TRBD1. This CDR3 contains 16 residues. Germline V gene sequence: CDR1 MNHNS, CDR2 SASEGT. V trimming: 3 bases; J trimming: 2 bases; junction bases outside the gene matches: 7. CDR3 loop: CASSDQPGTGNYGYTF. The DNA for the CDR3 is TGTGCCAGCAGTGACCAACCCGGGACAGGGAACTATGGCTACACCTTC.

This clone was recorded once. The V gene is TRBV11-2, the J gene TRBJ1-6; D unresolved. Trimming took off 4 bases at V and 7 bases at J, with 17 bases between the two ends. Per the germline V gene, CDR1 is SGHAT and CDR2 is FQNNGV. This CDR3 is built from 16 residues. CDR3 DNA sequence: TGTGCCAGCAGCTCACTCCCCGGGAAGTCCAATTCACCCCTCCACTTT. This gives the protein CASSSLPGKSNSPLHF. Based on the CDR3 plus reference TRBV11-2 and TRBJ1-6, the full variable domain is EAGVAQSPRYKIIEKRQSVAFWCNPISGHATLYWYQQILGQGPKLLIQFQNNGVVDDSQLPKDRFSAERLKGVDSTLKIQPAKLEDSAVYLCASSSLPGKSNSPLHFGNGTRLTVT.

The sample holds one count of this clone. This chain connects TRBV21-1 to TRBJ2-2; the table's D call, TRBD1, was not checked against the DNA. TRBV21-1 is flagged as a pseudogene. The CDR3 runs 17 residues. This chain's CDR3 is CASSKGPPDRRTGELFF. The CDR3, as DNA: TGTGCCAGCAGCAAAGGCCCCCCGGACAGACGTACCGGGGAGCTGTTTTTT.

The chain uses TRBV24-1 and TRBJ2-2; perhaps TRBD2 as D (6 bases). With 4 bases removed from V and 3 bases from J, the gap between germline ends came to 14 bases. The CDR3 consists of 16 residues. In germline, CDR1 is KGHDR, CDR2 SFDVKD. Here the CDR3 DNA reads TGTGCCACCAGTGACGGGGGAGGAGGCGACACCGGGGAGCTGTTTTTT. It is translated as CATSDGGGGDTGELFF.

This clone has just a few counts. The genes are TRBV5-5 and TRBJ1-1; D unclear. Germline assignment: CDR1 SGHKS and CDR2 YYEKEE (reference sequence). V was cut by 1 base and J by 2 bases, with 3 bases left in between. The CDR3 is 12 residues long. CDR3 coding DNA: TGTGCCAGCAGCTTGTTTAACACTGAAGCTTTCTTT. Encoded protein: CASSLFNTEAFF.

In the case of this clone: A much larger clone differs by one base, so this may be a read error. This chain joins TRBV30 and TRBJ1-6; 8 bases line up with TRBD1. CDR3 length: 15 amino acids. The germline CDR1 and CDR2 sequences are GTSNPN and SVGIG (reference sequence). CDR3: CAWSEGAGGGSPPHF. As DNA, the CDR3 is TGTGCCTGGAGTGAAGGGGCAGGGGGCGGTTCACCCCCCCACTTT.

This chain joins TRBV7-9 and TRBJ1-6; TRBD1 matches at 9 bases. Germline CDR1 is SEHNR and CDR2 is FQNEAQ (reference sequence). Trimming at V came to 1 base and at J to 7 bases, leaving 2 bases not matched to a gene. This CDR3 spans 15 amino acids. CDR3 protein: CASSLGGQGNSPLHF. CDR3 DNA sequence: TGTGCCAGCAGCTTAGGGGGACAGGGAAATTCACCCCTCCACTTT.

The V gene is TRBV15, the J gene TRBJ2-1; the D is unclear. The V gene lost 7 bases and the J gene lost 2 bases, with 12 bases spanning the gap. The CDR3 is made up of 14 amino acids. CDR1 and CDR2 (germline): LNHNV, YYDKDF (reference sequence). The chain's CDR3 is CATTPKRTYNEQFF. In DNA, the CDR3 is TGTGCCACCACCCCCAAGCGCACCTACAATGAGCAGTTCTTC.